These 31 T cell receptor beta chains were sequenced from one sample in a study of blood T cell repertoires in COVID-19. Assay: immunoSEQ multiplex PCR; the TCRdb copy retains only in-frame clones and omits some. The sample includes around 120,000 clones, 90% seen only once; the top ten take roughly 5%. The sample comprised peripheral blood. The receptors derive from a man between 60 and 75 years old with COVID-19, enrolled during active disease.

The chain uses TRBV5-6 and TRBJ2-1, with TRBD2 as a possible D gene (6 bases). V lost 4 bases and J 0 bases, leaving 14 bases between the germline ends. From germline, CDR1 is SGHDT and CDR2 YYEEEE. The CDR3 covers 16 residues. In DNA, the CDR3 is TGTGCCAGCAGCCCGGGGGTGGGTGTCTCCTACAATGAGCAGTTCTTC. This sequence encodes CASSPGVGVSYNEQFF.

The rearrangement joins TRBV6-2 or TRBV6-3 to TRBJ2-7, with D possibly being TRBD2 (5 bases). V dropped 6 bases and J dropped 4 bases, with 13 bases sitting between them. Germline V gene data show CDR1 as MNHEY and CDR2 as SVGEGT. This CDR3 has 13 amino acids. CDR3 in amino acids: CASSLERVYEQYF. CDR3 sequence (DNA): TGTGCCAGCAGCCTGGAGAGGGTGTACGAGCAGTACTTC.

The chain carries TRBV6-2 or TRBV6-3 and TRBJ1-5, with D tentatively TRBD1 (5 bases). CDR1 MNHEY and CDR2 SVGEGT come from the germline V gene. The CDR3 consists of 15 residues. Deletions cut 4 bases from V and 4 bases from J, with 14 bases between. CDR3 amino acids: CASSFQGFWNQPQHF. CDR3 in DNA: TGTGCCAGCAGTTTCCAGGGATTCTGGAATCAGCCCCAGCATTTT.

This chain links TRBV4-3 with TRBJ1-2; 7 bases line up with TRBD1. Germline CDR1 is LGHNA and CDR2 is YSLEER. V dropped 1 base and J dropped 8; count of bases not matched to a gene: 7. The CDR3 is made up of 14 amino acids. CDR3 sequence: CASSQVRGLRGYTF. The DNA of the CDR3 is TGCGCCAGCAGCCAAGTTAGGGGGCTGCGCGGCTACACCTTC.

This chain links TRBV11-2 with TRBJ1-5, with a possible D match to TRBD1 (6 bases). Germline V CDR1 and CDR2: SGHAT, FQNNGV. This CDR3 contains 16 residues. Trimming cost V 0 bases and J 3 bases, with 12 bases left between them. The CDR3 region has the DNA TGTGCCAGCAGCTTAGACACAGGGCTCCTCAATCAGCCCCAGCATTTT. It codes for CASSLDTGLLNQPQHF. The whole variable domain, remainder taken from reference TRBV11-2 and TRBJ1-5, is EAGVAQSPRYKIIEKRQSVAFWCNPISGHATLYWYQQILGQGPKLLIQFQNNGVVDDSQLPKDRFSAERLKGVDSTLKIQPAKLEDSAVYLCASSLDTGLLNQPQHFGDGTRLSIL.

CDR3 DNA sequence: TGTGCCAGCAGTTCACAACAGGGTTACCTCCGAACTGAAGCTTTCTTT. Its protein product is CASSSQQGYLRTEAFF. The chain has TRBV6-6 and TRBJ1-1; possibly TRBD1 for D (6 bases). Germline V CDR1 and CDR2: MNHNY, SVGAGI (reference sequence). This CDR3 spans 16 amino acids. V was clipped by 4 bases and J by 5 bases, with 20 bases between them.

The rearrangement joins TRBV5-5 to TRBJ2-2; a weak D match, TRBD2 (5 bases). The V gene lost 0 bases and the J gene lost 3 bases, with 15 bases spanning the gap. Germline CDR1 reads SGHKS; CDR2 reads YYEKEE (reference sequence). This CDR3 has 17 amino acids. The CDR3, as DNA: TGTGCCAGCAGCTTGGTAAGGTGGGGAGAGGACACCGGGGAGCTGTTTTTT. Protein sequence: CASSLVRWGEDTGELFF.

The chain is built from TRBV4-3 and TRBJ2-7; D perhaps matches TRBD1 (6 bases). V shed 6 bases and J shed 5 bases, with 17 bases lying between them. CDR3 size: 14 residues. The germline V gene encodes CDR1 LGHNA and CDR2 YSLEER. CDR3 sequence reads: CASSPRAGEDEQYF. Written as DNA, the CDR3 is TGCGCCAGCAGTCCCCGGGCAGGGGAAGACGAGCAGTACTTC.

This sequence joins TRBV29-1 and TRBJ2-5; D not resolved. This CDR3 region has 10 residues. V lost 2 bases to trimming and J lost 5 bases, with 3 bases between them. The germline V gene encodes CDR1 SQVTM and CDR2 ANQGSEA. CDR3 amino acids: CSVESETQYF. CDR3 nucleotides: TGCAGCGTTGAATCTGAGACCCAGTACTTC. The complete variable domain, with remaining parts taken from reference TRBV29-1 and TRBJ2-5, reads SAVISQKPSRDICQRGTSLTIQCQVDSQVTMMFWYRQQPGQSLTLIATANQGSEATYESGFVIDKFPISRPNLTFSTLTVSNMSPEDSSIYLCSVESETQYFGPGTRLLVL.

The rearrangement links TRBV9 to TRBJ2-1; 10 nucleotides agree with TRBD2. The junction had 4 bases not matched to a gene; V was cut back by 3 bases and J by 4 bases. Germline CDR1 and CDR2: SGDLS and YYNGEE. The length of the CDR3 is 15 residues. CDR3 sequence reads: CASSGDSGRYNEQFF. CDR3 coding DNA: TGTGCCAGCAGCGGGGATAGCGGGAGGTACAATGAGCAGTTCTTC.

This clone appeared a single time. The gene calls are TRBV15 and TRBJ2-7; TRBD2 agrees at 7 bases. J lost 5 bases, V lost 0 bases, and 13 bases had no gene match. The length of the CDR3 is 17 residues. Germline V gene sequence: CDR1 LNHNV, CDR2 YYDKDF (reference sequence). In DNA form, the CDR3 reads TGTGCCACCAGCAGAGATCTAGGTTGGACACGGGGGGACGAGCAGTACTTC. Translated, it gives CATSRDLGWTRGDEQYF.

This clone has only a few counts. The V gene is TRBV6-1, the J gene TRBJ1-4; a weak D match, TRBD1 (5 bases). This CDR3 is 19 amino acids long. V was cut by 2 bases and J by 1 base, with 20 bases left in between. Germline CDR1 reads MNHNS; CDR2 reads SASEGT. CDR3 loop: CASSETGGGRTGTNEKLFF. CDR3 nucleotide sequence: TGTGCCAGCAGTGAAACAGGCGGCGGTAGGACGGGAACTAATGAAAAACTGTTTTTT.

This clone was seen just once. The J gene is TRBJ1-1, the V gene TRBV29-1; possibly TRBD1 for D (5 bases). Germline V gene data show CDR1 as SQVTM and CDR2 as ANQGSEA. The length of the CDR3 is 12 residues. CDR3 bases: TGCAGTCTACGGCGCGCAGGGCTTGAAGCTTTCTTT. It translates to CSLRRAGLEAFF. Filled out from reference TRBV29-1 and TRBJ1-1, the complete variable domain reads SAVISQKPSRDICQRGTSLTIQCQVDSQVTMMFWYRQQPGQSLTLIATANQGSEATYESGFVIDKFPISRPNLTFSTLTVSNMSPEDSSIYLCSLRRAGLEAFFGQGTRLTVV.

This chain links TRBV6-5 with TRBJ1-2; D may be TRBD1 (5 bases). Trimming shortened V by 6 bases and J by 7 bases, and 12 bases separated the two germline ends. Germline V gene data show CDR1 as MNHEY and CDR2 as SVGAGI. The CDR3 length is 12 residues. CDR3 in DNA: TGTGCCAGCAGCGGAGACAGAGTTGGCTACACCTTC. Translating it yields CASSGDRVGYTF.

For this clone: One end of the junction does not line up with germline, which may come from a read error. V usage is TRBV5-4 and J usage is TRBJ2-7, with 9 bases matching TRBD1. The germline CDR1 and CDR2 sequences are SGHNT and YYREEE (reference sequence). This CDR3 spans 14 amino acids. CDR3 in DNA: TGTGCCAGCAGACGGGACAGGGAATCCTCCGAGCAGTACTTC. As protein: CASRRDRESSEQYF.

This chain uses TRBV19 with TRBJ2-1; 8 positions match TRBD2. V trimming: 1 base; J trimming: 3 bases; junction bases outside the gene matches: 8. Germline V gene sequence: CDR1 LNHDA, CDR2 SQIVND (reference sequence). The CDR3 sequence is 17 residues long. This CDR3 is CASSIGPSSGRYNEQFF. The CDR3 DNA reads as TGTGCCAGTAGTATAGGCCCCTCTAGCGGGCGCTACAATGAGCAGTTCTTC.

The chain employs TRBV6-2 or TRBV6-3 and TRBJ1-4, with 9 bases matching TRBD1. This CDR3 spans 14 amino acids. V gave up 5 bases and J gave up 8 bases; unmatched junction bases: 6. The germline V gene encodes CDR1 MNHEY and CDR2 SVGEGT. Here the CDR3 reads CASSDRGVEEKLFF. In DNA, the CDR3 is TGTGCCAGCAGTGACAGGGGGGTCGAAGAAAAACTGTTTTTT.

This chain uses TRBV3-1 (or the pseudogene TRBV3-2) with TRBJ2-7, with D maybe TRBD1 (6 bases). Trimming pared 0 bases from V and 1 base from J, leaving 10 bases between. The CDR3 runs to 15 residues. The germline gives CDR1 LGHDT, CDR2 YNNKEL (reference sequence). CDR3 sequence: CASSQDRGISYEQYF. CDR3 in DNA: TGTGCCAGCAGCCAAGACAGGGGAATTTCCTACGAGCAGTACTTC.

V and J are TRBV11-2 and TRBJ2-2, with 9 positions matching TRBD1. The germline V gene encodes CDR1 SGHAT and CDR2 FQNNGV. Trimming took 4 bases from V and 2 from J; bases not matched to a gene: 8. The CDR3 consists of 17 residues. The CDR3 protein is CASSSPQGAANTGELFF. The CDR3 DNA sequence: TGTGCCAGCAGCTCCCCACAGGGGGCGGCAAACACCGGGGAGCTGTTTTTT.

This chain links TRBV5-1 with TRBJ2-6; unclear D gene. The germline V gene has CDR1 SGHRS and CDR2 YFSETQ. The V end lost 4 bases, the J end lost 0 bases, and 8 bases lay between the germline ends. The CDR3 runs to 15 residues. The CDR3 DNA reads as TGCGCCAGCAGCGGGCGTAGCTCTGGGGCCAACGTCCTGACTTTC. Translated: CASSGRSSGANVLTF.

This chain links TRBV6-5 with TRBJ2-4; 8 bases fit TRBD1. Germline CDR1 and CDR2: MNHEY and SVGAGI. The junction had 7 bases not matched to a gene; V was cut back by 4 bases and J by 8 bases. The length of the CDR3 is 14 residues. The CDR3 nucleotides are TGTGCCAGCAGTTCGACAGGGGCGGTCCACATTCAGTACTTC. Translating gives CASSSTGAVHIQYF.

This chain connects TRBV19 to TRBJ2-3; 8 bases map to TRBD1. The germline gives CDR1 LNHDA, CDR2 SQIVND (reference sequence). V dropped 5 bases and J dropped 2; count of bases not matched to a gene: 6. The CDR3 runs to 15 residues. CDR3 nucleotides: TGTGCCAGTAGTCCCGGACAGGGTGCCACAGATACGCAGTATTTT. It yields the protein CASSPGQGATDTQYF.

The sample holds one count of this clone. V gene TRBV18 combines with J gene TRBJ1-2; D is ambiguous. The CDR3 has 13 residues. V lost 3 bases and J 4 bases, leaving 9 bases between the germline ends. Looked up from germline, CDR1 is KGHSH and CDR2 is LQKENI. CDR3: CASSPSESYGYTF. CDR3 coding DNA: TGTGCCAGCTCACCGAGTGAATCCTATGGCTACACCTTC.

J is TRBJ1-4 and V is TRBV6-5; 10 bases match TRBD1. The V and J ends lost 3 bases and 7 bases, in that order; junction bases with no gene match: 5. Germline assignment: CDR1 MNHEY and CDR2 SVGAGI. This CDR3 region has 15 residues. CDR3 amino acids: CASSYRDRGVEKLFF. Here the CDR3 DNA reads TGTGCCAGCAGTTATAGGGACAGGGGCGTTGAAAAACTGTTTTTT.

This clone was recorded once. The rearrangement links TRBV4-2 to TRBJ2-3; 9 bases agree with TRBD2. CDR1 is LGHNA, CDR2 YNFKEQ, per germline. V was pared by 2 bases and J by 4 bases, with 10 bases of the junction left unmatched. CDR3 length: 17 residues. CDR3 coding DNA: TGTGCCAGCAGCCAAACCGATAGCGGGAGTGGTGCAGATACGCAGTATTTT. The encoded protein is CASSQTDSGSGADTQYF.

The chain uses TRBV28 and TRBJ1-4; unclear D gene. Germline V gives CDR1 MDHEN, CDR2 SYDVKM. This CDR3 region has 15 residues. The germline V and J ends were trimmed by 2 bases and 4 bases, with 11 bases remaining between them. The CDR3, as DNA: TGTGCCAGCAGTTTAGAGCCGCCCGGTAATGAAAAACTGTTTTTT. As protein: CASSLEPPGNEKLFF.

The chain joins TRBV27 to TRBJ2-5; the match to TRBD1 covers 10 bases. Looked up from germline, CDR1 is MNHEY and CDR2 is SMNVEV (reference sequence). This CDR3 spans 16 amino acids. With V trimmed by 2 bases and J by 4 bases, 7 bases remained unmatched. The CDR3 bases are TGTGCCAGCAGTTTAGTAGGACAGGGGGGAACAGAGACCCAGTACTTC. Residues: CASSLVGQGGTETQYF.

V and J are TRBV19 and TRBJ1-1; D is possibly TRBD1 (6 bases). Germline V CDR1 and CDR2: LNHDA, SQIVND (reference sequence). V lost 7 bases, J lost 4 bases, and 19 bases lay in between. The CDR3 has 15 amino acids. In DNA form, the CDR3 reads TGTGCCAGTACCGTACAGGGTACAATAGCCACTGAAGCTTTCTTT. Its translation: CASTVQGTIATEAFF.

The rearrangement joins TRBV11-3 to TRBJ1-1, with 9 bases identical to TRBD1. Looked up from germline, CDR1 is SGHNT and CDR2 is YENEEA. The V segment lost 3 bases and the J segment 5 bases; nucleotides outside the gene matches: 10. The CDR3 length is 16 residues. The CDR3 sequence: CASSLEGQGHRTEAFF. CDR3 nucleotides: TGTGCCAGCAGCTTGGAAGGACAGGGGCATAGGACTGAAGCTTTCTTT.

The chain uses TRBV5-1 and TRBJ1-6; 7 bases are shared with TRBD1. Looked up from germline, CDR1 is SGHRS and CDR2 is YFSETQ. Germline trimming cut 1 base from V and 1 base from J; bases unmatched to any gene: 8. The CDR3 spans 18 residues. This CDR3 is CASSLQGGGWSYNSPLHF. The CDR3 nucleotides are TGCGCCAGCAGCTTGCAGGGGGGCGGTTGGTCCTATAATTCACCCCTCCACTTT.

Of note for this clone: At one of its ends the junction is not consistent with the germline gene, which may arise from a read error. The gene calls are TRBV6-2 or TRBV6-3 and TRBJ1-4; D ambiguous. The germline V gene has CDR1 MNHEY and CDR2 SVGEGT. This CDR3 region has 13 residues. The CDR3 loop reads CASSYSNRDTVRF. DNA for the CDR3: TGTGCCAGCAGTTACTCGAACAGAGACACTGTCCGTTTT.